This T cell receptor beta chain originates from a study of T cells in Graves' hyperthyroidism and ophthalmopathy (dated by TCRdb to between 2019 and 2020). Regarding the research as a whole: A discovery cohort of around 98 patients, roughly 43 with Graves' ophthalmopathy and roughly 59 with stable Graves' hyperthyroidism, was used to find distinguishing TCR V-J signatures. Whether ophthalmopathy could be predicted prospectively was tested in an independent validation cohort made up of approximately 19 hyperthyroidism patients plus 17 patients who later progressed to ophthalmopathy. The approximately 90 discovery patients were divided at random into training and test sets in a 7:3 ratio. Thyroid tissue and blood T-cell repertoires from six or seven Graves' hyperthyroidism patients were also compared in the study. Following sampling, methimazole starting at 30 mg daily was given to hyperthyroidism patients, and high-dose intravenous methylprednisolone was given to ophthalmopathy patients. According to the paper, TCR Vbeta CDR3 sequencing was carried out on more than 120 peripheral blood samples, which came from 40 to 45 ophthalmopathy, about 75 hyperthyroidism and approximately 17 progressor patients.

Beyond this particular receptor, the publication reports: Sample size was not statistically predetermined, and blinding of investigators to group allocation was not performed. Blood samples also contained most of the expanded thyroid clonotypes (frequency above 0.001), which suggests that blood repertoires may reflect thyroid immune responses. In cross-validation, a model built on a 13 V-J signature told ophthalmopathy apart from stable hyperthyroidism with just under 90% sensitivity and around 81% specificity, and in testing the same model reached 80%/75%. In validation, the model predicted progression to ophthalmopathy with approximately 69% sensitivity and around 72% specificity, a median of approximately 6.7 months before onset.

After removal of 0 bases from V and 7 bases from J, the junction retains 6 bases not matched to a gene. From its cysteine to its phenylalanine, the CDR3 spans 15 amino acids. The read is trimmed to its CDR3 DNA, 45 bases read in frame from base 1. As encoded in the germline V gene (reference sequence), CDR1 is DFQATT while CDR2 is SNEGSKA. The TCR beta CDR3 regions were amplified from RNA transcripts. For the first round of RT-PCR on the TCR CDR3, the HTBI primer set was used together with the Qiagen OneStep RT-PCR kit. The libraries were constructed in a second round of multiplex PCR and then size-selected and purified. The libraries were sequenced on an Illumina HiSeq2000 using paired-end 100 bp reads. The authors' pipeline ran thus. Raw data were processed with SOAPnuke, discarding reads with adapters, uncalled bases, mean Phred below 15, or no exact constant-primer or identifier match. COPE v1.2.5 was used to merge the high-quality paired reads, and each unique nucleotide sequence was defined as a clonotype. MiTCR v1.1 was used to align clonotypes to the IMGT TRBV, TRBD and TRBJ reference segments. Only V-J combinations with frequency above 0.0001, covering approximately 99% of repertoires, were analysed. The TCS score was defined as F50 (clonal expansion) divided by E x V (chaos), with BLOSUM62-based TCRdist calculated between CDR3 peptides within each V-J. Welch's t-statistics and random forest reduced around 550 V-J features to 13, which were used in a naive Bayes classifier (R e1071). Thyroid-blood repertoire similarity was quantified with the Morisita-Horn index. Using fastp at Q25 and MiXCR, TCRdb reprocessed the public reads and kept productive beta chains. CDR3 protein duplicates are merged, each entry listing the most common genes and DNA. These V and J calls are TCRdb output, not the study's own analysis. The sample profile shows approximately 700,000 distinct CDR3 sequences; roughly 46% of them were found once. The ten top clones hold about 7.7% of the sample.

Any patient with an uncontrolled infection, another autoimmune disease, pregnancy or lactation was excluded. Diagnoses were based on clinical symptoms, serum thyroxine and TRAb, thyroid ultrasound and orbital computed tomography. Total RNA was extracted with Trizol reagent, and quality was checked on an Agilent 2100 Bioanalyzer. About this clonotype: Its antigen is currently not known. It has no much larger one-base neighbor in the sample; base qualities were not kept.

Sequencing used peripheral blood or thyroid tissue (not recorded which). The V and J genes are TRBV20-1 and TRBJ2-2, with TRBD1 identical over 9 junction bases. The sequence came from an adult man with Graves' disease, either hyperthyroidism or ophthalmopathy (not recorded which). The CDR3 region: CSARDWDRVGGELFF. In nucleotides, the sequence is TGCAGTGCTAGAGATTGGGACAGGGTTGGCGGGGAGCTGTTTTTT.